This TCR beta chain was sequenced for a study of somatic mutations in cytotoxic T cells in rheumatoid arthritis. At the level of the study: Including V beta1+ cells that were sequenced for TCRB, some T-cell populations stained with V beta antibodies were flow-sorted at nearly 100% purity. Findings of the study overall: Each of about an eighth of the 65 patients had a largest CD8+ clone that made up more than 20% of CD8+ cells. For CD8+ T-cell clonality, rheumatoid arthritis patients and age-matched healthy controls did not differ significantly. Unlike healthy controls, rheumatoid arthritis patients had CD8+ clonality that increased with age.

A word on this clone: Its antigen is currently unknown.

The CDR3 loop spans 15 amino acids. V gave up 3 bases and J gave up 1 base, with 11 bases separating them. The germline V gene has CDR1 MRHNA and CDR2 SNTAGT. The method was immunoSEQ multiplex PCR; TCRdb's version includes in-frame clones alone and lacks a portion of them. Among some 20,000 clones, around 83% were seen once, and the ten largest hold about 20%. The sequence derives from a woman in her forties or fifties in good health. What was sequenced was CD8+ T cells sorted from blood. The gene calls are TRBV6-4 and TRBJ2-3; D might be TRBD1 (5 bases). CDR3 in DNA: TGTGCCAGCAGTGAACACTCACAGGGCACAGATACGCAGTATTTT. This translates into CASSEHSQGTDTQYF.